The subject of this entry is one T cell receptor (beta chain). Authors' processing steps: Scientists estimated how many nucleated cells there were by amplifying reference gene primers. Libraries were prepared by immunoSEQ multiplex PCR; TCRdb keeps only in-frame clonotypes and omits some of them. From that table come the V and J calls and clone size; the DNA was used to work out D and trimming. The sample carries over 50,000 clones, almost 85% recorded once. The entry originates in a study of blood T cell repertoires in COVID-19. Turning to the study itself: From the United States, Italy and Spain came samples of acute and convalescent COVID-19.

Seattle patients were enrolled while actively infected and followed longitudinally. V gave up 1 base and J gave up 10 bases, with 10 bases separating them. This CDR3 is built from 13 residues. Germline CDR1 reads SEHNR; CDR2 reads FQNEAQ (reference sequence). Sequenced: peripheral blood. The chain uses TRBV7-9 and TRBJ1-4, with D uncertain. The TCR was taken from a man in his sixties with COVID-19, enrolled during active disease. The CDR3 region has the DNA TGTGCCAGCAGCTTAGGCCTTGCCGGAAAACTGTTTTTT. It yields the protein CASSLGLAGKLFF. Complete variable domain (other parts from reference TRBV7-9 and TRBJ1-4): DTGVSQNPRHKITKRGQNVTFRCDPISEHNRLYWYRQTLGQGPEFLTYFQNEAQLEKSRLLSDRFSAERPKGSFSTLEIQRTEQGDSAMYLCASSLGLAGKLFFGSGTQLSVL.